This TCR beta chain stems from a study of a mutant IDH1 vaccine in newly diagnosed glioma (dated by TCRdb to about 2021). Concerning the study at large: Across visits V03 through V10, patients got a total of eight vaccinations, given in weeks 1, 3, 5, 7, 11, 15, 19 and 23. Of the approximately 34 treated patients, approximately 62% were male and 37.5% were female, and a mean age of around 40 years was recorded. Peripheral blood samples were drawn at six visits, namely V03 (baseline), V05, V07, V10, V12 and V13. Before enrollment, patients had received standard therapy of radiotherapy alone, temozolomide alone, or radiochemotherapy with temozolomide; most received the combination. Longitudinal TCRB deep sequencing was done for 25 treated patients, wherever samples were available for exploratory analyses. Vaccination began 4-6 weeks after radiotherapy alone, or alongside temozolomide cycles in the chemotherapy-containing groups.

V is cut back by 6 bases and J by 1 base, with 5 bases in the junction unmatched. CDR1 MDHEN and CDR2 SYDVKM were looked up in the germline V gene. Counted from cysteine to phenylalanine, this CDR3 has 14 amino acids. Kept here is only the CDR3 DNA, which spans 42 bases and is read in frame from base 1. The intended sense of this specimen's time point label: week 23, last vaccination. Every vaccine dose consisted of 300 ug of a 20-mer mutant IDH1 peptide in Montanide, administered subcutaneously together with topical imiquimod. Newly diagnosed WHO grade 3 or 4 IDH1-mutant astrocytomas showing loss of nuclear ATRX were present in the donors. The samples were drawn from NOA16, a multicentre, single-arm, open-label phase I trial in Germany that tested a mutant IDH1 peptide vaccine in humans for the first time. Genomic DNA for TCRB sequencing was isolated from EDTA blood with the DNeasy Blood and Tissue Kit.

The method behind the library was the immunoSEQ multiplex PCR assay. Rearranged TCR beta chain sequences were amplified with the hsTCRB Kit following the manufacturer's protocol. Sequencing of TCRB libraries was carried out on an Illumina MiSeq. In the source study's methods: The proprietary platform of the kit vendor was used for demultiplexing, trimming and gene mapping. TCRdb provides this immuneACCESS table in a form limited to in-frame rearrangements. Some clones are lacking; in checked studies, under half of them reflect an unresolved V gene, and why the rest are absent is not known. V, J and clone size are taken as reported in that table, and D and trimming were inferred from the DNA itself. This sample comprises about 65,000 clones, around 83% of them detected only once. Roughly 4% of the sample rests with the top ten. General study outcomes and caveats: Changes in the top peripheral T cell clonotypes picked up by TCRB sequencing did not appear to be linked to pseudoprogression. The authors stated that sample limitations prevented analyses of patient blood samples from being reproduced. Immune responses induced by the vaccine were seen in 90% to 95% of patients across multiple MHC alleles. Selection of PBMC samples for TCRB deep sequencing was based on availability.

Worth noting for this clone: The antigen it binds to is not known. The sample holds no much larger clone one base away, and base qualities are not on file.

The chain employs TRBV28 and TRBJ1-1; TRBD1 lines up with 7 middle nucleotides. Material: PBMCs, obtained from a glioma patient whose treatment included an IDH1 peptide vaccine. This sequence was found in a man aged 30-40 years with glioma. The nucleotide sequence is given as TGTGCCAGCAGCTCCGGGACAGCGAACACTGAAGCTTTCTTT. This yields the protein CASSSGTANTEAFF. Where the CDR3 stops, the reference TRBV28 and TRBJ1-1 genes take over; the full variable domain is DVKVTQSSRYLVKRTGEKVFLECVQDMDHENMFWYRQDPGLGLRLIYFSYDVKMKEKGDIPEGYSVSREKKERFSLILESASTNQTSMYLCASSSGTANTEAFFGQGTRLTVV.